This is a list of T cell receptor beta chains from one sample in a study of tumour-infiltrating T cells in Burkitt lymphoma. Method: immunoSEQ multiplex PCR; TCRdb's copy keeps in-frame clones and lacks some. The profile shows about 250 clones, approximately 22% of them singletons. The specimen was tumor tissue. These receptors originate from a human donor with Burkitt lymphoma. Both conserved end residues are part of each CDR3. A D gene is named only where the DNA matches it firmly. Rows may omit the clone size; those that give it use once, few, many or a size class.

cdr3_length: 15
v_call: TRBV6-1
clone_size: NA
j_call: TRBJ2-7
d_call: NA
cdr3_aa: CASSDLEGANYEQYF
cdr3_nt: TGTGCCAGCAGTGATTTGGAGGGGGCTAATTACGAGCAGTACTTC

cdr3_length: 13
v_call: TRBV7-7
clone_size: NA
j_call: TRBJ1-1
d_call: NA
cdr3_aa: CASSESGASEAFF
cdr3_nt: TGTGCTAGCAGCGAGTCGGGGGCGTCTGAAGCTTTCTTT

cdr3_length: 14
v_call: TRBV28
clone_size: few
j_call: TRBJ1-5
d_call: NA
cdr3_aa: CASREEGVSQPQHF
cdr3_nt: TGTGCCAGCAGGGAGGAGGGGGTAAGCCAGCCCCAGCATTTT

cdr3_length: 15
v_call: TRBV6-6
clone_size: NA
j_call: TRBJ2-1
d_call: NA
cdr3_aa: CASSYSQSGFGEQFF
cdr3_nt: TGTGCCAGCAGTTACTCACAGTCGGGGTTCGGTGAGCAGTTCTTC

cdr3_length: 13
v_call: TRBV6-6
clone_size: NA
j_call: TRBJ1-5
d_call: NA
cdr3_aa: CASSPTGSQPQHF
cdr3_nt: TGTGCCAGCAGTCCCACGGGGTCTCAGCCCCAGCATTTT

cdr3_length: 16
v_call: TRBV14
clone_size: NA
j_call: TRBJ2-1
d_call: NA
cdr3_aa: CASSRVGGGSYNEQFF
cdr3_nt: TGTGCCAGCAGCCGGGTAGGGGGAGGTAGCTACAATGAGCAGTTCTTC

cdr3_length: 14
v_call: TRBV19
clone_size: NA
j_call: TRBJ1-5
d_call: NA
cdr3_aa: CASAGSNSNQPQHF
cdr3_nt: TGTGCCAGTGCCGGGTCTAATAGCAATCAGCCCCAGCATTTT

cdr3_length: 16
v_call: TRBV1
clone_size: NA
j_call: TRBJ2-1
d_call: NA
cdr3_aa: CTSSQDNLADYNEQFF
cdr3_nt: TGCACCAGCAGCCAAGATAATCTAGCGGACTACAATGAGCAGTTCTTC

cdr3_length: 13
v_call: TRBV10-3
clone_size: NA
j_call: TRBJ1-2
d_call: TRBD1
cdr3_aa: CAISGQGGYGYTF
cdr3_nt: TGTGCCATTTCAGGACAGGGAGGGTATGGCTACACCTTC

cdr3_length: 17
v_call: TRBV5-1
clone_size: NA
j_call: TRBJ2-2
d_call: TRBD2
cdr3_aa: CASRPQPGLAIYGELFF
cdr3_nt: TGCGCCAGCAGGCCTCAACCGGGACTAGCCATTTACGGGGAGCTGTTTTTT

cdr3_length: 13
v_call: TRBV6-5
clone_size: few
j_call: TRBJ2-5
d_call: NA
cdr3_aa: CASSYNFQETQYF
cdr3_nt: TGTGCCAGCAGTTACAACTTCCAAGAGACCCAGTACTTC

cdr3_length: 14
v_call: TRBV30
clone_size: NA
j_call: TRBJ1-1
d_call: NA
cdr3_aa: CAWRPNVVVTEAFF
cdr3_nt: TGTGCCTGGAGGCCCAATGTGGTGGTCACTGAAGCTTTCTTT

cdr3_length: 17
v_call: TRBV27
clone_size: few
j_call: TRBJ2-2
d_call: NA
cdr3_aa: CASSFFGTGIDTGELFF
cdr3_nt: TGTGCCAGCAGTTTCTTCGGGACCGGCATCGACACCGGGGAGCTGTTTTTT

cdr3_length: 13
v_call: TRBV29-1
clone_size: NA
j_call: TRBJ2-7
d_call: TRBD1
cdr3_aa: CSVEEGGPMEQYF
cdr3_nt: TGCAGCGTTGAAGAAGGGGGCCCGATGGAGCAGTACTTC

cdr3_length: 15
v_call: TRBV29-1
clone_size: NA
j_call: TRBJ2-1
d_call: TRBD2
cdr3_aa: CSVKYSGNSYNEQFF
cdr3_nt: TGCAGCGTAAAGTATAGCGGGAACTCCTACAATGAGCAGTTCTTC